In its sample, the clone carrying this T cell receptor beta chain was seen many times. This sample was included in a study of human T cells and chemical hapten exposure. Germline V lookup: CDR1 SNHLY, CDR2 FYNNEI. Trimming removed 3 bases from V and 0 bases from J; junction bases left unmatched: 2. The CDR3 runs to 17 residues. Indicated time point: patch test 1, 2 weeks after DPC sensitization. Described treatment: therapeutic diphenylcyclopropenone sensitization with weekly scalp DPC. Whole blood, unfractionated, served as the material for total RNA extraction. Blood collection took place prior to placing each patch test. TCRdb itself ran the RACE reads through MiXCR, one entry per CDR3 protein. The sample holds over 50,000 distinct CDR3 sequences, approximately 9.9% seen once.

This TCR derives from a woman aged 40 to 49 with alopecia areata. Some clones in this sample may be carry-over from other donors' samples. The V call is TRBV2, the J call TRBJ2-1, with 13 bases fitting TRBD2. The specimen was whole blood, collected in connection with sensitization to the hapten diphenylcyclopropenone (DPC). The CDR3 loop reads CASSDGLAGASYNEQFF. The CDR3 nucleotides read TGTGCCAGCAGTGACGGACTAGCGGGGGCCTCCTACAATGAGCAGTTCTTC. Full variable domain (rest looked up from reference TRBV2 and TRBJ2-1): EPEVTQTPSHQVTQMGQEVILRCVPISNHLYFYWYRQILGQKVEFLVSFYNNEISEKSEIFDDQFSVERPDGSNFTLKIRSTKLEDSAMYFCASSDGLAGASYNEQFFGPGTRLTVL.